Shown below are 26 T cell receptor beta chains from a single sample sequenced in a study of T cells in localized non-small cell lung cancer. Generated by immunoSEQ multiplex PCR, the TCRdb table keeps only in-frame clones and is missing some. The sample holds some 30,000 clones; 91% are singletons and the top ten take 4.5% to 7%. Sequencing was performed on PBMCs, taken before any cancer treatment. The source is a man between 40 and 69 years old with stage II lung adenocarcinoma.

The J gene is TRBJ2-5, the V gene TRBV30; D gene ambiguous. Trimming stripped 2 bases from V and 7 bases from J, with 11 bases between. CDR1 and CDR2 from the germline V gene are GTSNPN and SVGIG (reference sequence). CDR3 length: 12 residues. DNA of the CDR3: TGTGCCTGGAGTCCTTCGTCCAGGACCCAGTACTTC. Translation: CAWSPSSRTQYF.

A few counts support this clone. The sample contains more than one DNA sequence encoding this CDR3. The genes are TRBV5-6 and TRBJ2-5; tentatively, D is TRBD1 (6 bases). V was pared by 0 bases and J by 1 base, with 10 bases between. The length of the CDR3 is 15 residues. CDR1 is SGHDT, CDR2 YYEEEE, per germline. In DNA form, the CDR3 reads TGTGCCAGCAGCTTGGCGGGCAGGGGCCAAGAGACCCAGTACTTC. Its translation is CASSLAGRGQETQYF.

J is TRBJ2-7 and V is TRBV6-5; D is perhaps TRBD2 (6 bases). The CDR3 spans 11 residues. The germline gives CDR1 MNHEY, CDR2 SVGAGI. Trimming left V 6 bases short and J 7 bases short, with 10 bases between. The CDR3: CASSQTSEQYF. In nucleotides, the CDR3 is TGTGCCAGCAGCCAGACTAGTGAGCAGTACTTC.

J is TRBJ1-1 and V is TRBV9; no reliable D call. The CDR3 has 13 residues. Trimming left V 3 bases short and J 1 base short, with 7 bases between. CDR1 is SGDLS, CDR2 YYNGEE, per germline. This CDR3 reads CASSEHPNTEAFF. Here the CDR3 DNA reads TGTGCCAGCAGCGAGCACCCGAACACTGAAGCTTTCTTT.

V is TRBV4-3 and J is TRBJ2-1; TRBD2 matches 7 bases. In germline, CDR1 is LGHNA, CDR2 YSLEER. The CDR3 loop spans 16 amino acids. V dropped 0 bases and J dropped 3; count of bases not matched to a gene: 5. CDR3 sequence reads: CASSQDRASGYNEQFF. CDR3 nucleotide sequence: TGCGCCAGCAGCCAAGATAGGGCTAGCGGCTACAATGAGCAGTTCTTC.

The rearrangement links TRBV7-3 to TRBJ2-3; 12 bases line up with TRBD2. V gave up 1 base and J gave up 7 bases; unmatched junction bases: 6. The germline gives CDR1 SGHTA, CDR2 FQGTGA. The CDR3 totals 16 residues. The CDR3 nucleotides are TGTGCCAGCAGCTTAAGCCTAGCGGGAGGGTTGAATACGCAGTATTTT. This sequence encodes CASSLSLAGGLNTQYF.

The V and J genes are TRBV2 and TRBJ2-7; D gene unclear. Germline V gives CDR1 SNHLY, CDR2 FYNNEI. Trimming removed 6 bases from V and 9 bases from J, with 15 bases in between. The CDR3 runs 12 residues. For the CDR3, the DNA is TGTGCCAGCAGCTCCTCAACGCTTGGGCAGTACTTC. Translation gives CASSSSTLGQYF.

The rearrangement joins TRBV10-2 to TRBJ2-7; 7 nucleotides line up with TRBD2. Looked up from germline, CDR1 is WSHSY and CDR2 is SAAADI. The V gene end was trimmed by 2 bases and the J gene end by 0 bases; junction bases not matched to a gene: 4. This CDR3 has 15 residues. CDR3 region: CASSEPGLSSYEQYF. For the CDR3, the DNA is TGCGCCAGCAGTGAGCCGGGACTAAGCTCCTACGAGCAGTACTTC.

The chain employs TRBV27 and TRBJ2-7; D gene ambiguous. Germline V gives CDR1 MNHEY, CDR2 SMNVEV (reference sequence). This CDR3 is built from 12 residues. V was shortened by 3 bases and J by 5 bases, with 8 bases between the two germline ends. Here the CDR3 reads CASSLYPHEQYF. CDR3 bases: TGTGCCAGCAGTTTGTACCCACACGAGCAGTACTTC.

The CDR3 here is CASSRGLPDPQHF. The DNA for the CDR3 is TGTGCCAGCAGCCGGGGCCTTCCGGACCCCCAGCATTTT. The rearrangement joins TRBV28 to TRBJ1-5, with TRBD1 as a possible D gene (5 bases). V was pared by 6 bases and J by 10 bases, with 16 bases between. Germline CDR1 and CDR2: MDHEN and SYDVKM. CDR3 length: 13 residues.

DNA for the CDR3: TGTGCCAGCCTATCCCTCTCACCATACGAGCAGTACTTC. It encodes CASLSLSPYEQYF. The chain links TRBV28 to TRBJ2-7; no definite D call. Deletions cut 8 bases from V and 4 bases from J, with 15 bases between. The CDR3 sequence is 13 residues long. The germline gives CDR1 MDHEN, CDR2 SYDVKM.

The V and J genes are TRBV7-9 and TRBJ2-1; D call uncertain. This CDR3 region has 12 residues. V lost 0 bases, J lost 8 bases, and 5 bases lay in between. The germline V gene has CDR1 SEHNR and CDR2 FQNEAQ (reference sequence). The CDR3, as DNA: TGTGCCAGCAGCTTAGCGTGGGATGAGCAGTTCTTC. Its protein is CASSLAWDEQFF.

The genes are TRBV7-3 and TRBJ2-2; D may match TRBD1 or TRBD2 (5 bases each). Trimming shortened V by 5 bases and J by 7 bases, and 17 bases separated the two germline ends. There are 15 residues in the CDR3. Looked up from germline, CDR1 is SGHTA and CDR2 is FQGTGA. CDR3 DNA: TGTGCCAGCAGCCAAGACGGGGCCTTCGGCGGGGAGCTGTTTTTT. It encodes CASSQDGAFGGELFF. Full variable domain (rest looked up from reference TRBV7-3 and TRBJ2-2): GAGVSQTPSNKVTEKGKYVELRCDPISGHTALYWYRQSLGQGPEFLIYFQGTGAADDSGLPNDRFFAVRPEGSVSTLKIQRTERGDSAVYLCASSQDGAFGGELFFGEGSRLTVL.

The chain links TRBV6-1 to TRBJ1-5; 9 bases are shared with TRBD1. The CDR3 is 14 residues long. Germline loops: CDR1 MNHNS, CDR2 SASEGT. V lost 5 bases and J lost 6; bases outside the gene matches: 5. CDR3 region: CASSYTGGGQPQHF. As DNA, the CDR3 is TGTGCCAGCAGTTATACAGGGGGCGGTCAGCCCCAGCATTTT.

The chain carries TRBV5-1 and TRBJ2-3; no firm D call. V gave up 2 bases and J gave up 6 bases, with 10 bases separating them. Germline V gives CDR1 SGHRS, CDR2 YFSETQ. The CDR3 covers 13 residues. The CDR3: CASSFADLDTQYF. The CDR3 bases are TGCGCCAGCAGCTTCGCAGACTTGGATACGCAGTATTTT.

The V and J genes are TRBV29-1 and TRBJ2-3; unclear D gene. Germline V gives CDR1 SQVTM, CDR2 ANQGSEA. There are 13 residues in the CDR3. The V and J ends lost 2 bases and 2 bases respectively, with 8 bases between them. The CDR3 DNA reads as TGCAGCGTTGAAAGACTTCACACAGATACGCAGTATTTT. Translation gives CSVERLHTDTQYF.

The genes are TRBV7-3 and TRBJ2-3; TRBD2 matches 14 bases. The CDR3 is 18 residues long. In germline, CDR1 is SGHTA, CDR2 FQGTGA. The V gene end was trimmed by 5 bases and the J gene end by 0 bases; junction bases not matched to a gene: 7. This CDR3 reads CASSPRTSGRPSTDTQYF. The CDR3 DNA sequence: TGTGCCAGCAGCCCCAGGACTAGCGGGAGGCCAAGCACAGATACGCAGTATTTT.

This clone was observed a single time. The chain links TRBV25-1 to TRBJ1-1; D perhaps matches TRBD1 (6 bases). Germline values: CDR1 MGHDK, CDR2 SYGVNS. Trimming left V 3 bases short and J 3 bases short, with 23 bases between. The CDR3 is 18 amino acids. CDR3 nucleotide sequence: TGTGCCAGCAGTGATGTGGGAGGGACATCTGTTTCCGACACTGAAGCTTTCTTT. Residues: CASSDVGGTSVSDTEAFF.

This rearrangement joins TRBV7-9 to TRBJ2-1, with D perhaps TRBD1 or TRBD2 (5 bases each). The germline CDR1 and CDR2 sequences are SEHNR and FQNEAQ (reference sequence). V was pared by 5 bases and J by 7 bases, with 18 bases between. The CDR3 has 15 amino acids. CDR3 sequence reads: CASSPEGKQGNEQFF. DNA for the CDR3: TGTGCCAGCAGCCCCGAGGGGAAGCAGGGAAATGAGCAGTTCTTC.

The chain links TRBV28 to TRBJ2-7; D unresolved. Germline CDR1 and CDR2: MDHEN and SYDVKM. The length of the CDR3 is 14 residues. The V end was cut by 5 bases, the J end by 0 bases, with 11 bases between. The CDR3 protein is CASSPISASYEQYF. As DNA, the CDR3 is TGTGCCAGCAGTCCAATCTCGGCCTCCTACGAGCAGTACTTC.

The rearrangement uses TRBV5-4 and TRBJ2-2; 8 bases line up with TRBD2. The CDR3 totals 16 residues. Germline trimming cut 4 bases from V and 5 bases from J; bases unmatched to any gene: 10. Germline values: CDR1 SGHNT, CDR2 YYREEE (reference sequence). This CDR3 reads CASSRSGTRGTGELFF. The CDR3 bases are TGTGCCAGCAGCCGTTCCGGGACTAGGGGGACCGGGGAGCTGTTTTTT.

Concerning this clone itself: Germline and junction disagree at one end, which may indicate a read error. This CDR3 reads CASSTGTSGRALF. For the CDR3, the DNA is TGTGCCAGCAGCACCGGGACTAGCGGGAGAGCCCTCTTC. The rearrangement uses TRBV7-2 and TRBJ2-1, with TRBD2 matching over 14 bases. In germline, CDR1 is SGHTA, CDR2 FQGNSA. CDR3 length: 13 residues.

The genes are TRBV28 and TRBJ2-1; D is ambiguous. The CDR3 is made up of 16 amino acids. CDR1 and CDR2 from the germline V gene are MDHEN and SYDVKM. Between the trimmed V and J ends, which lost 6 bases and 0 bases, there was a span of 15 bases. The CDR3 coding sequence is TGTGCCAGCAGCCCCTGGGTGTGGGGCTCCTACAATGAGCAGTTCTTC. It codes for CASSPWVWGSYNEQFF.

DNA of the CDR3: TGTGCCAGCACTAACAGGGGGACCTACGAGCAGTACTTC. Residues: CASTNRGTYEQYF. The chain joins TRBV28 to TRBJ2-7, with 8 bases that match TRBD1. With V trimmed by 7 bases and J by 2 bases, 4 bases remained unmatched. This CDR3 is 13 amino acids long. Germline lookup yields CDR1 MDHEN and CDR2 SYDVKM.

V is TRBV7-9 and J is TRBJ1-2; D gene uncertain. This CDR3 region has 14 residues. CDR1 is SEHNR and CDR2 is FQNEAQ in the germline V gene (reference sequence). The V and J ends lost 2 bases and 5 bases respectively, with 12 bases between them. The CDR3 DNA is TGTGCCAGCAGCTTAATCGGGGTTGGGTATGGCTACACCTTC. Amino acids: CASSLIGVGYGYTF. Drawing the rest from reference TRBV7-9 and TRBJ1-2, the complete variable domain is DTGVSQNPRHKITKRGQNVTFRCDPISEHNRLYWYRQTLGQGPEFLTYFQNEAQLEKSRLLSDRFSAERPKGSFSTLEIQRTEQGDSAMYLCASSLIGVGYGYTFGSGTRLTVV.

The CDR3 DNA sequence: TGCGCCAGCAGCTTGGCCGGGCAGGGTGAAGCTTTCTTT. This codes for CASSLAGQGEAFF. The chain recombines TRBV5-1 with TRBJ1-1; D may be TRBD1 (5 bases). Germline lookup yields CDR1 SGHRS and CDR2 YFSETQ. Trimming cost V 0 bases and J 7 bases, with 10 bases left between them. This CDR3 spans 13 amino acids.